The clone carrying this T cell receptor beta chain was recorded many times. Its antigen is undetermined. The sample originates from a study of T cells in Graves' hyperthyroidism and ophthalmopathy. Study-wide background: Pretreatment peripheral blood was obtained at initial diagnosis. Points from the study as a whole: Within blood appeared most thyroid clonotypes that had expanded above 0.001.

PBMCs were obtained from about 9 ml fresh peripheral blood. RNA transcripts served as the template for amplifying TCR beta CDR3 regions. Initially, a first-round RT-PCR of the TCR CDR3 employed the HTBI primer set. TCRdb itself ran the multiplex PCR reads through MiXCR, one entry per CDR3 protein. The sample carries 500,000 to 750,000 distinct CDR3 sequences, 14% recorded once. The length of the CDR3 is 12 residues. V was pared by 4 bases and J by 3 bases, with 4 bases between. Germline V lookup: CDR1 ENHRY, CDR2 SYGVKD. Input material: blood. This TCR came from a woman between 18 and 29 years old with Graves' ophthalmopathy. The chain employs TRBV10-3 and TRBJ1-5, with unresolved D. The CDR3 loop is CAISGTNQPQHF. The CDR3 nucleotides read TGTGCCATCAGTGGGACCAATCAGCCCCAGCATTTT.